This T cell receptor (beta chain) was recovered during a study of CXCR3-negative and CXCR3-positive naive CD8 T cells. Germline lookup yields CDR1 MNHEY and CDR2 SMNVEV (reference sequence). The CDR3 length is 16 residues. As concerns this clonotype: The antigen is unknown.

Study-level results: Naive cells that were CXCR3-positive had more hydrophobic TRB CDR3s (compared with CXCR3-negative naive cells).

The TRB libraries of cDNA were built by UMI-labeled 5' RACE. Following a re-call of the 5' RACE reads, TCRdb has one entry per CDR3 protein and lacks DNA. The sample holds about 92,000 distinct CDR3 sequences. This TCR was sampled from a human donor in good health. Some clones in this sample may be carry-over from other donors' samples. Input material: naive CXCR3+ CD8+ T cells from blood. The subset was: CD45RO-CCR7+CD27+CD95- naive CD8+ T cells expressing CXCR3 (TNR3+). The rearrangement links TRBV27 to TRBJ2-1; lacking DNA, the TRBD2 call made by TCRdb goes unchecked. CDR3 residues: CASSYRASGSFNEQFF.